One and the same sample provided the 29 T cell receptor beta chains below, sequenced in a study of blood T cell repertoires in COVID-19 (dated by TCRdb to 2018 to 2020). To prepare the library, the immunoSEQ multiplex PCR assay was applied. Drawn from immuneACCESS, this table holds only the in-frame rearrangements with V and J called that TCRdb kept. Clones are partly lost; checked studies trace under half to an unresolved V gene and leave the rest unexplained. The sample table holds 190,000 or so clones, of which around 87% were seen once. Together, the top ten hold less than 3.5% of the sample. Sample: peripheral blood. All receptors derive from a man in his forties or fifties with active or convalescent COVID-19.

The rearrangement joins TRBV6-1 to TRBJ2-7; 9 nucleotides line up with TRBD1. The germline gives CDR1 MNHNS, CDR2 SASEGT. J gave up 3 bases and V 0 bases, and 6 bases lay outside the gene matches. The CDR3 runs to 16 residues. This chain's CDR3 is CASSEASGQGNYEQYF. For the CDR3, the DNA is TGTGCCAGCAGTGAAGCTTCCGGACAGGGGAACTACGAGCAGTACTTC.

This clone was picked up one time. The chain combines TRBV5-1 with TRBJ2-1; maybe TRBD2 (6 bases). The CDR3 loop spans 13 amino acids. The V and J ends lost 4 bases and 6 bases respectively, with 11 bases between them. Germline V gene data show CDR1 as SGHRS and CDR2 as YFSETQ. In DNA, the CDR3 is TGCGCCAGCAGCCGGACTACCTTCAATGAGCAGTTCTTC. Protein: CASSRTTFNEQFF.

J is TRBJ2-3 and V is TRBV12-3 or TRBV12-4, with D possibly being TRBD2 (5 bases). This CDR3 comprises 12 residues. Trimming removed 5 bases from V and 5 bases from J, with 8 bases in between. CDR3 bases: TGTGCCAGCAGTGACGCGGGAGATACGCAGTATTTT. Amino acids: CASSDAGDTQYF.

The rearrangement joins TRBV7-9 to TRBJ2-2; TRBD2 might be the D (5 bases). Germline lookup yields CDR1 SEHNR and CDR2 FQNEAQ (reference sequence). V lost 3 bases and J 0 bases, leaving 11 bases between the germline ends. This CDR3 region has 16 residues. CDR3 DNA: TGTGCCAGCAGCTTCCTTTCGGGGACGAACACCGGGGAGCTGTTTTTT. Protein: CASSFLSGTNTGELFF.

The CDR3: CASRRQGREKLFF. DNA for the CDR3: TGTGCCAGCAGAAGGCAGGGTCGAGAAAAACTGTTTTTT. This rearrangement joins TRBV28 to TRBJ1-4; D is perhaps TRBD1 (5 bases). V lost 6 bases, J lost 8 bases, and 13 bases lay in between. CDR3 length: 13 amino acids. The germline gives CDR1 MDHEN, CDR2 SYDVKM.

The CDR3 nucleotides are TGTGCCAGCAGTGACGGGGTTTGGGTCGCGAAAAACATTCAGTACTTC. Its protein is CASSDGVWVAKNIQYF. V is TRBV2 and J is TRBJ2-4; D is possibly TRBD2 (5 bases). V was pared by 3 bases and J by 4 bases, with 16 bases between. The germline CDR1 and CDR2 sequences are SNHLY and FYNNEI. The CDR3 is 16 amino acids.

The chain couples TRBV5-1 to TRBJ2-1; the match to TRBD1 covers 8 bases. The CDR3 contains 17 residues. V lost 0 bases and J lost 4; bases outside the gene matches: 9. Germline V lookup: CDR1 SGHRS, CDR2 YFSETQ. CDR3 DNA sequence: TGCGCCAGCAGCTTGGAAGGCCCGGGGACAGGATACAATGAGCAGTTCTTC. It codes for CASSLEGPGTGYNEQFF.

The chain couples TRBV3-1 (or the pseudogene TRBV3-2) to TRBJ1-3; TRBD1 is a possible D gene (6 bases). The V gene's germline CDR1 is LGHDT and CDR2 YNNKEL (reference sequence). With 2 bases removed from V and 4 bases from J, the gap between germline ends came to 12 bases. CDR3 size: 15 residues. CDR3 sequence: CASSQRGAGGNTIYF. The CDR3 DNA is TGTGCCAGCAGCCAACGGGGGGCGGGCGGAAACACCATATATTTT.

V and J are TRBV12-3 or TRBV12-4 and TRBJ1-2, with 8 positions matching TRBD1. V lost 11 bases, J lost 8 bases, and 13 bases stayed unmatched. This CDR3 is built from 13 residues. In nucleotides, the CDR3 is TGTGCCTGCAAGGACAGGGCGGTTTTCGGCTACACCTTC. Protein product: CACKDRAVFGYTF.

This clone came up a few times. The CDR3, as DNA: TGTGCCAGCAGAATGACAGGGGACGAGCAGTACTTC. Translation gives CASRMTGDEQYF. This chain joins TRBV12-3 or TRBV12-4 and TRBJ2-7; the match to TRBD1 covers 8 bases. This CDR3 has 12 residues. After removal of 6 bases from V and 5 bases from J, the junction contained 3 bases not matched to a gene.

The genes are TRBV19 and TRBJ2-3, with 7 bases fitting TRBD1. V was clipped by 5 bases and J by 2 bases; unmatched bases: 4. The length of the CDR3 is 14 residues. Germline lookup yields CDR1 LNHDA and CDR2 SQIVND (reference sequence). The CDR3 here is CASSPGQITDTQYF. DNA of the CDR3: TGTGCCAGTAGTCCGGGACAGATCACAGATACGCAGTATTTT.

The rearrangement uses TRBV6-5 and TRBJ2-1; TRBD2 matches at 16 bases. Germline loops: CDR1 MNHEY, CDR2 SVGAGI. This CDR3 contains 13 residues. Losses at the gene ends were 8 bases for V and 9 bases for J; bases not matched to a gene: 1. Here the CDR3 reads CASGTSGGGEQFF. CDR3 DNA: TGTGCCAGCGGGACTAGCGGGGGGGGTGAGCAGTTCTTC.

The rearrangement joins TRBV20-1 to TRBJ2-7; possibly TRBD2 for D (6 bases). Germline-derived CDR1 and CDR2 are DFQATT and SNEGSKA (reference sequence). The CDR3 loop spans 14 amino acids. The V end lost 3 bases, the J end lost 1 base, and 13 bases lay between the germline ends. CDR3 sequence (DNA): TGCAGTGCTAGTCGCCCCGGGGGTTCCTACGAGCAGTACTTC. Translating it yields CSASRPGGSYEQYF.

A word on this clone: One end of the junction varies from germline; a read error may be responsible. The chain has TRBV7-7 and TRBJ2-2; tentatively, D is TRBD2 (5 bases). This CDR3 comprises 14 residues. Germline V gives CDR1 SSHAT, CDR2 FNYEAQ (reference sequence). The CDR3 here is CASSPGTNTGELFF. The CDR3 DNA reads TGTGCTAGCAGCCCGGGGACGAACACCGGGGAGCTGTTTTTT.

The chain recombines TRBV7-8 with TRBJ1-1; 8 nucleotides align to TRBD1. Germline V gives CDR1 SGHVS, CDR2 FQNEAQ. This CDR3 contains 15 residues. Trimming at V came to 5 bases and at J to 5 bases, leaving 10 bases not matched to a gene. The CDR3 DNA reads as TGTGCCAGCAGCCCCAGGGGGCGGCGTCGGACTGAAGCTTTCTTT. This encodes CASSPRGRRRTEAFF. The full variable domain, in which reference TRBV7-8 and TRBJ1-1 provide the parts outside the CDR3, is GAGVSQSPRYKVAKRGQDVALRCDPISGHVSLFWYQQALGQGPEFLTYFQNEAQLDKSGLPSDRFFAERPEGSVSTLKIQRTQQEDSAVYLCASSPRGRRRTEAFFGQGTRLTVV.

The chain joins TRBV28 to TRBJ1-4, with no clear D. V lost 5 bases to trimming and J lost 0 bases, with 10 bases between them. In germline, CDR1 is MDHEN, CDR2 SYDVKM. The CDR3 is 15 residues long. CDR3 amino acids: CASSPPYATNEKLFF. The CDR3 DNA reads as TGTGCCAGCAGTCCACCCTATGCAACTAATGAAAAACTGTTTTTT.

The chain's CDR3 is CASSTGLSYNEQFF. In DNA form, the CDR3 reads TGTGCCAGCAGTACGGGACTCTCCTACAATGAGCAGTTCTTC. V gene TRBV27 combines with J gene TRBJ2-1; a weak D match, TRBD2 (6 bases). The ends were cut back, 5 bases at V and 0 bases at J, with 8 bases in the middle. The CDR3 consists of 14 residues. Germline V lookup: CDR1 MNHEY, CDR2 SMNVEV (reference sequence).

This clone came up once. The J gene is TRBJ1-2, the V gene TRBV18; maybe TRBD1 (5 bases). V lost 1 base to trimming and J lost 4 bases, with 13 bases between them. The CDR3 runs 15 residues. Per germline, CDR1 KGHSH and CDR2 LQKENI. DNA of the CDR3: TGTGCCAGCTCACCACAGGTCCCAGGGATCTATGGCTACACCTTC. Its protein is CASSPQVPGIYGYTF.

The chain links TRBV9 to TRBJ2-7, with D perhaps matching TRBD2 (6 bases). The V gene lost 3 bases and the J gene lost 0 bases, with 13 bases spanning the gap. The CDR3 is 15 residues long. CDR1 and CDR2 from the germline V gene are SGDLS and YYNGEE. The CDR3 is CASSGGAGTSYEQYF. CDR3 in DNA: TGTGCCAGCAGCGGCGGGGCAGGTACCTCCTACGAGCAGTACTTC.

The rearrangement joins TRBV18 to TRBJ1-3, with D perhaps TRBD1 (6 bases). The germline V gene has CDR1 KGHSH and CDR2 LQKENI. V lost 9 bases and J 1 base, leaving 10 bases between the germline ends. The CDR3 is made up of 13 amino acids. DNA for the CDR3: TGTGCCAGTGAGGGGGAGTCTGGAAACACCATATATTTT. Translating gives CASEGESGNTIYF.

In the case of this clone: This CDR3 fails to terminate in the conserved phenylalanine or tryptophan, so it likely reflects a read error. No DNA is shown, since the ends of the CDR3 on it are uncertain; the CDR3 is the one TCRdb lists. The chain carries TRBV12-1 and TRBJ1-1; the D call in the table, TRBD1, was not verified against the DNA. TRBV12-1 is tagged as a pseudogene. The CDR3 is 12 residues long, counting both termini. The CDR3 reads CASSSLQVFHTL.

In this sample, this clone turned up a few times. The chain couples TRBV25-1 to TRBJ1-1; 8 nucleotides match TRBD1. This CDR3 region has 15 residues. The J segment lost 1 base and the V segment lost 3 bases, leaving 4 bases of the junction unmatched. CDR1 and CDR2 (germline): MGHDK, SYGVNS. In nucleotides, the CDR3 is TGTGCCAGCAGTGATGACAGGGGAGGGAACACTGAAGCTTTCTTT. Translated: CASSDDRGGNTEAFF.

V usage is TRBV25-1 and J usage is TRBJ2-1; 11 bases map to TRBD2. The J segment lost 3 bases and the V segment lost 5 bases, leaving 6 bases of the junction unmatched. Germline V CDR1 and CDR2: MGHDK, SYGVNS. This CDR3 is 16 amino acids long. This CDR3 is CASSKPGTSGYNEQFF. CDR3 DNA sequence: TGTGCCAGCAGTAAACCCGGGACTAGCGGCTACAATGAGCAGTTCTTC.

The chain carries TRBV29-1 and TRBJ2-7; possible D gene TRBD2, 5 bases. This CDR3 is built from 15 residues. Deletions cut 7 bases from V and 3 bases from J, with 22 bases between. Germline CDR1 is SQVTM and CDR2 is ANQGSEA. CDR3 loop: CSASPTRNQNYEQYF. DNA of the CDR3: TGCAGCGCTTCGCCTACTAGAAATCAGAACTACGAGCAGTACTTC.

This clone was counted only a few times. This chain connects TRBV11-2 to TRBJ2-3, with 8 nucleotides matching TRBD2. The CDR3 runs to 16 residues. V was pared by 2 bases and J by 4 bases, with 8 bases of the junction left unmatched. CDR1 is SGHAT, CDR2 FQNNGV, per germline. The CDR3 sequence: CASSLRGAGEPDTQYF. The DNA of the CDR3 is TGTGCCAGCAGCTTAAGGGGAGCGGGGGAGCCAGATACGCAGTATTTT.

The gene calls are TRBV2 and TRBJ2-3; TRBD2 aligns across 12 bases. V was pared by 5 bases and J by 5 bases, with 5 bases of the junction left unmatched. Germline-derived CDR1 and CDR2 are SNHLY and FYNNEI. The CDR3 is made up of 15 amino acids. The CDR3 nucleotides are TGTGCCAGCAGTCGGACTAGCGGGGCCGGAGATACGCAGTATTTT. Residues: CASSRTSGAGDTQYF. Full variable domain (missing parts from reference TRBV2 and TRBJ2-3): EPEVTQTPSHQVTQMGQEVILRCVPISNHLYFYWYRQILGQKVEFLVSFYNNEISEKSEIFDDQFSVERPDGSNFTLKIRSTKLEDSAMYFCASSRTSGAGDTQYFGPGTRLTVL.

This chain uses TRBV7-9 with TRBJ1-4; TRBD1 matches 7 bases. The V segment lost 1 base and the J segment 4 bases; nucleotides outside the gene matches: 3. The germline CDR1 and CDR2 sequences are SEHNR and FQNEAQ (reference sequence). The CDR3 is 15 amino acids. The CDR3 loop reads CASSLVGQSNEKLFF. The CDR3 DNA reads TGTGCCAGCAGCTTAGTGGGACAGAGTAATGAAAAACTGTTTTTT.

The chain uses TRBV5-4 and TRBJ1-1; D is uncertain. The CDR3 is made up of 12 amino acids. Germline V gene data show CDR1 as SGHNT and CDR2 as YYREEE (reference sequence). The V end was cut by 4 bases, the J end by 11 bases, with 15 bases between. The CDR3 reads CASSADVGGAFF. The DNA of the CDR3 is TGTGCCAGCAGCGCCGATGTAGGCGGGGCTTTCTTT.

This clone was found once. The chain joins TRBV27 to TRBJ1-2, with 7 bases aligning to TRBD1. Trimming at V came to 2 bases and at J to 4 bases, leaving 1 base not matched to a gene. The CDR3 has 13 amino acids. Germline loops: CDR1 MNHEY, CDR2 SMNVEV (reference sequence). The CDR3 protein is CASSLRQGYGYTF. The CDR3 DNA is TGTGCCAGCAGTTTAAGACAGGGCTATGGCTACACCTTC.